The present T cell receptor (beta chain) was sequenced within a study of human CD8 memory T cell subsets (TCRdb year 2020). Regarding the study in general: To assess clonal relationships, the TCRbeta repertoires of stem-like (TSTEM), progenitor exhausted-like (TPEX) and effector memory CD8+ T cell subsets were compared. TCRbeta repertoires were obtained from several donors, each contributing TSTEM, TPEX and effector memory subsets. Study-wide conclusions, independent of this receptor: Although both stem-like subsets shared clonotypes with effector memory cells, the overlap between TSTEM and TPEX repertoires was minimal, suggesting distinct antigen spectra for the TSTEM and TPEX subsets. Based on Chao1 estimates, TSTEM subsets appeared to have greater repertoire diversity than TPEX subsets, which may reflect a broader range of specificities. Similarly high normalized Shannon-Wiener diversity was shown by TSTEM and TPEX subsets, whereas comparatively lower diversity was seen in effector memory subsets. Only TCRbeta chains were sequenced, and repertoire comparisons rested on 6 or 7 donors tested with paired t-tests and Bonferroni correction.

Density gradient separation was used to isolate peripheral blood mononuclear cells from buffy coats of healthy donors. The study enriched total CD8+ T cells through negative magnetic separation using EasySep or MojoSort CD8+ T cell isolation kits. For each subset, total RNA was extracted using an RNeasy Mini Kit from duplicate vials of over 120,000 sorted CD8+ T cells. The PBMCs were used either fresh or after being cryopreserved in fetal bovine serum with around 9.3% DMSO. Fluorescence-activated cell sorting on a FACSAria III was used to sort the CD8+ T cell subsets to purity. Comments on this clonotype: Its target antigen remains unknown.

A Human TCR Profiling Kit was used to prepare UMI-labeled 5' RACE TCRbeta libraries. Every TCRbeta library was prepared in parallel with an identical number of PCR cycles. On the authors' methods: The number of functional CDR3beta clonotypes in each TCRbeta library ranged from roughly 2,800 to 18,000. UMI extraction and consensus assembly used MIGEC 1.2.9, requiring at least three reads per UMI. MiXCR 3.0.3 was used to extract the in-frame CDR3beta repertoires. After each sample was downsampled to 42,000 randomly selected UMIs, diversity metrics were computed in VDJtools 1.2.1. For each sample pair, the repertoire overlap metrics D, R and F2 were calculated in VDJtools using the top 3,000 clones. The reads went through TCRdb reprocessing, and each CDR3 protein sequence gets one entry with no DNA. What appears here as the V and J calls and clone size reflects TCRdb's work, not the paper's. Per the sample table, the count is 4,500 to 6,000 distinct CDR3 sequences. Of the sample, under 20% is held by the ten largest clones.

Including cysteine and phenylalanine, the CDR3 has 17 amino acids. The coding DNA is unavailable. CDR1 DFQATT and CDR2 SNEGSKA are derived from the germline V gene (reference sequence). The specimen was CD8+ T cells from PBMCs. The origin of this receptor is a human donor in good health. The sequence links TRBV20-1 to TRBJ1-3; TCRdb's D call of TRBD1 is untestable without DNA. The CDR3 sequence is CSASAGTGIHSGNTIYF.